Each of the 27 T cell receptor beta chains below was sequenced from the same sample in a study of cytomegalovirus exposure and HLA in healthy donors. This PCR relied on a set of 60 Vbeta primers and 13 Jbeta primers. The assay was immunoSEQ multiplex PCR, and TCRdb's table has in-frame clones only and misses some. The table has 110,000 to 150,000 clones, roughly three quarters seen once. The sequenced sample was PBMCs. These TCRs come from a man aged 55 to 70 in good health and CMV-seronegative.

The CDR3 sequence: CASSVTQGTQETQYF. DNA of the CDR3: TGTGCCAGCAGCGTCACACAGGGGACCCAAGAGACCCAGTACTTC. V and J are TRBV9 and TRBJ2-5, with TRBD1 matching over 7 bases. V dropped 2 bases and J dropped 1; count of bases not matched to a gene: 5. Germline-derived CDR1 and CDR2 are SGDLS and YYNGEE. CDR3 size: 15 residues. The whole variable domain, remainder taken from reference TRBV9 and TRBJ2-5, is DSGVTQTPKHLITATGQRVTLRCSPRSGDLSVYWYQQSLDQGLQFLIQYYNGEERAKGNILERFSAQQFPDLHSELNLSSLELGDSALYFCASSVTQGTQETQYFGPGTRLLVL.

The chain recombines TRBV4-1 with TRBJ1-4; TRBD1 aligns across 7 bases. With V trimmed by 1 base and J by 8 bases, 10 bases remained unmatched. CDR3 length equals 16 residues. CDR1 is MGHRA, CDR2 YSYEKL, per germline. CDR3 DNA sequence: TGCGCCAGCAGCCAAGGCTTAACAGGGGACGGGGAAAAACTGTTTTTT. This codes for CASSQGLTGDGEKLFF.

This chain uses TRBV30 with TRBJ2-5; TRBD2 aligns across 8 bases. Germline-derived CDR1 and CDR2 are GTSNPN and SVGIG (reference sequence). V lost 2 bases, J lost 7 bases, and 9 bases stayed unmatched. CDR3 length: 14 residues. CDR3 region: CAWSPREGRVTQYF. Written as DNA, the CDR3 is TGTGCCTGGAGTCCCCGGGAGGGCCGGGTGACCCAGTACTTC.

The chain employs TRBV30 and TRBJ2-6; TRBD1 matches 9 bases. The CDR3 is 16 amino acids. Germline CDR1 GTSNPN, CDR2 SVGIG (reference sequence). J lost 0 bases, V lost 3 bases, and 3 bases had no gene match. CDR3 region: CAWSGQGISGANVLTF. Here the CDR3 DNA reads TGTGCCTGGAGCGGACAGGGGATCTCTGGGGCCAACGTCCTGACTTTC.

The chain links TRBV7-3 to TRBJ2-2; the D is unclear. V was clipped by 3 bases and J by 1 base, with 9 bases between them. Germline assignment: CDR1 SGHTA and CDR2 FQGTGA. The CDR3 sequence is 15 residues long. CDR3 sequence: CASSFGLGNTGELFF. CDR3 nucleotides: TGTGCCAGCAGCTTTGGGCTTGGGAACACCGGGGAGCTGTTTTTT.

This clone was counted between two and nine times. The rearrangement links TRBV4-2 to TRBJ2-7, with TRBD2 matching 12 bases. There are 18 residues in the CDR3. From germline, CDR1 is LGHNA and CDR2 YNFKEQ. Losses at the gene ends were 3 bases for V and 5 bases for J; bases not matched to a gene: 14. The CDR3 region is CASSQALTTSGSSNEQYF. The CDR3 coding sequence is TGTGCCAGCAGCCAGGCTTTAACGACTAGCGGGAGTTCCAACGAGCAGTACTTC.

J is TRBJ1-3 and V is TRBV19; D uncertain. The CDR3 is 13 residues long. Germline CDR1 reads LNHDA; CDR2 reads SQIVND (reference sequence). Trimming took off 3 bases at V and 8 bases at J, with 11 bases between the two ends. The CDR3 nucleotides read TGTGCCAGTAGTATTGGTCGAACGGACACCATATATTTT. It yields the protein CASSIGRTDTIYF.

The chain combines TRBV30 with TRBJ2-3; TRBD2 agrees at 10 bases. Trimming removed 1 base from V and 8 bases from J; junction bases left unmatched: 6. Germline-derived CDR1 and CDR2 are GTSNPN and SVGIG (reference sequence). The CDR3 has 14 amino acids. CDR3 sequence (DNA): TGTGCCTGGAGTGGGACTAGCGGAGGGGGTACGCAGTATTTT. This translates into CAWSGTSGGGTQYF.

The chain couples TRBV27 to TRBJ2-2; D possibly corresponds to TRBD1 (7 bases). From germline, CDR1 is MNHEY and CDR2 SMNVEV (reference sequence). CDR3 length: 16 amino acids. V lost 5 bases and J lost 2, with 15 bases in between. The CDR3 region has the DNA TGTGCCAGCAGTCCCCTGACAGGGACTAACACCGGGGAGCTGTTTTTT. It is translated as CASSPLTGTNTGELFF.

The V call is TRBV5-6, the J call TRBJ1-5; 9 nucleotides agree with TRBD1. Germline CDR1 and CDR2: SGHDT and YYEEEE. The CDR3 runs 14 residues. The junction had 4 bases not matched to a gene; V was cut back by 0 bases and J by 9 bases. Here the CDR3 DNA reads TGTGCCAGCAGCTTGGCGGGACAGGGAAGGCCCCAGCATTTT. Translating it yields CASSLAGQGRPQHF.

This clone came up once. This chain links TRBV28 with TRBJ2-7; 12 bases align to TRBD2. Looked up from germline, CDR1 is MDHEN and CDR2 is SYDVKM. J lost 4 bases, V lost 5 bases, and 9 bases had no gene match. The CDR3 covers 16 residues. In DNA form, the CDR3 reads TGTGCCAGCAGTGGGCTAGCGGGAGGGCCGGGGTACGAGCAGTACTTC. Its protein product is CASSGLAGGPGYEQYF.

This chain uses TRBV6-6 with TRBJ2-3, with 7 nucleotides matching TRBD2. V was pared by 8 bases and J by 0 bases, with 8 bases of the junction left unmatched. Looked up from germline, CDR1 is MNHNY and CDR2 is SVGAGI (reference sequence). The CDR3 is 15 amino acids. This CDR3 reads CASGRGKRSTDTQYF. For the CDR3, the DNA is TGTGCCAGCGGGAGGGGCAAAAGAAGCACAGATACGCAGTATTTT.

This clone was seen once. The rearrangement uses TRBV7-9 and TRBJ2-1; 8 bases match TRBD2. Germline CDR1 is SEHNR and CDR2 is FQNEAQ (reference sequence). After removal of 5 bases from V and 8 bases from J, the junction contained 5 bases not matched to a gene. The CDR3 covers 13 residues. The CDR3 bases are TGTGCCAGCAGCCCCGGGAGGGGCGATGAGCAGTTCTTC. Its protein product is CASSPGRGDEQFF. Filled out from reference TRBV7-9 and TRBJ2-1, the complete variable domain reads DTGVSQNPRHKITKRGQNVTFRCDPISEHNRLYWYRQTLGQGPEFLTYFQNEAQLEKSRLLSDRFSAERPKGSFSTLEIQRTEQGDSAMYLCASSPGRGDEQFFGPGTRLTVL.

This clone has only one observation. This chain connects TRBV19 to TRBJ2-5; TRBD1 matches at 7 bases. Trimming took 6 bases from V and 1 from J; bases not matched to a gene: 11. Per the germline V gene, CDR1 is LNHDA and CDR2 is SQIVND (reference sequence). The CDR3 spans 16 residues. CDR3 nucleotides: TGTGCCAGTAGATCGACAGGGACCATTCTCCAAGAGACCCAGTACTTC. Its translation is CASRSTGTILQETQYF.

This chain uses TRBV6-5 with TRBJ2-5; D might be TRBD1 (6 bases). Germline CDR1 and CDR2: MNHEY and SVGAGI. V gave up 4 bases and J gave up 3 bases, with 15 bases separating them. CDR3 length equals 15 residues. The CDR3 sequence is CASSSLGTTEETQYF. DNA of the CDR3: TGTGCCAGCAGTTCCCTCGGGACAACGGAAGAGACCCAGTACTTC.

The chain employs TRBV5-6 and TRBJ2-5, with D tentatively TRBD2 (7 bases). The CDR3 is made up of 14 amino acids. With 4 bases removed from V and 7 bases from J, the gap between germline ends came to 17 bases. The V gene's germline CDR1 is SGHDT and CDR2 YYEEEE. The CDR3 nucleotides are TGTGCCAGCAGCCACGCTAACAGGGAGGGGACCCAGTACTTC. It specifies CASSHANREGTQYF.

J is TRBJ2-1 and V is TRBV7-7, with 10 bases lining up with TRBD2. Trimming removed 5 bases from V and 6 bases from J; junction bases left unmatched: 7. This CDR3 contains 15 residues. Germline values: CDR1 SSHAT, CDR2 FNYEAQ (reference sequence). The CDR3 is CASSLTSGVPNEQFF. In DNA, the CDR3 is TGTGCCAGCAGCCTAACTAGCGGGGTCCCCAATGAGCAGTTCTTC.

Only a few counts were recorded for this clone. V gene TRBV28 combines with J gene TRBJ1-1, with 7 positions matching TRBD1. The V gene's germline CDR1 is MDHEN and CDR2 SYDVKM. The CDR3 consists of 15 residues. Trimming at V came to 6 bases and at J to 7 bases, leaving 14 bases not matched to a gene. The CDR3 loop is CASRRQGASNGEAFF. The CDR3 DNA reads as TGTGCCAGCAGGAGACAGGGCGCCTCTAACGGTGAAGCTTTCTTT.

The V call is TRBV6-1, the J call TRBJ2-7, with D possibly being TRBD2 (6 bases). The germline gives CDR1 MNHNS, CDR2 SASEGT. V dropped 6 bases and J dropped 4 bases, with 13 bases sitting between them. The CDR3 covers 13 residues. The CDR3 DNA follows: TGTGCCAGCAGATACGGGGGACGGTACGAGCAGTACTTC. The encoded protein is CASRYGGRYEQYF.

The rearrangement uses TRBV29-1 and TRBJ2-2; TRBD2 is a possible D gene (7 bases). The V end lost 8 bases, the J end lost 3 bases, and 19 bases lay between the germline ends. The CDR3 is made up of 15 amino acids. The germline V gene has CDR1 SQVTM and CDR2 ANQGSEA. Here the CDR3 DNA reads TGCAGCCCCTTATGGGGGGGCGCTGACACCGGGGAGCTGTTTTTT. This encodes CSPLWGGADTGELFF.

This chain connects TRBV10-3 to TRBJ1-5, with D possibly being TRBD1 (6 bases). The V and J ends lost 7 bases and 7 bases respectively, with 14 bases between them. Germline CDR1 and CDR2: ENHRY and SYGVKD. CDR3 length equals 13 residues. DNA of the CDR3: TGTGCCATCAAGGGGGTCTCTTGGCAGCCCCAGCATTTT. This translates into CAIKGVSWQPQHF.

This clone was seen a few times. The V call is TRBV19, the J call TRBJ2-2; weak D call: TRBD2 (6 bases). The CDR3 is 15 residues long. Germline CDR1 LNHDA, CDR2 SQIVND (reference sequence). The V end lost 3 bases, the J end lost 6 bases, and 14 bases lay between the germline ends. CDR3 region: CASSISTSGAGELFF. CDR3 DNA: TGTGCCAGTAGTATTTCGACTTCGGGGGCCGGGGAGCTGTTTTTT.

The rearrangement links TRBV5-5 to TRBJ1-4, with TRBD1 as a possible D gene (5 bases). The CDR3 runs 14 residues. Germline V gene sequence: CDR1 SGHKS, CDR2 YYEKEE (reference sequence). Trimming removed 3 bases from V and 8 bases from J, with 14 bases in between. The DNA of the CDR3 is TGTGCCAGCAGCTGGGGGGACCTAGGGGAAAAACTGTTTTTT. It specifies CASSWGDLGEKLFF.

This clone was recorded only once. V gene TRBV5-4 combines with J gene TRBJ2-3, with 9 positions matching TRBD2. The CDR3 loop spans 15 amino acids. V dropped 7 bases and J dropped 0; count of bases not matched to a gene: 6. From germline, CDR1 is SGHNT and CDR2 YYREEE (reference sequence). CDR3 residues: CASGRTSASTDTQYF. The CDR3 DNA sequence: TGTGCCAGCGGCCGGACTAGCGCTAGCACAGATACGCAGTATTTT.

The chain uses TRBV6-6 and TRBJ2-7; D perhaps matches TRBD2 (5 bases). CDR1 and CDR2 (germline): MNHNY, SVGAGI (reference sequence). Trimming removed 6 bases from V and 0 bases from J, with 15 bases in between. The CDR3 totals 15 residues. The CDR3 loop is CASSRDRDPSYEQYF. In nucleotides, the CDR3 is TGTGCCAGCAGCCGAGATCGGGATCCCTCCTACGAGCAGTACTTC.

The V call is TRBV19, the J call TRBJ2-3, with 8 bases matching TRBD2. V shed 4 bases and J 6 bases; nucleotides not matched to a gene: 9. The CDR3 extends over 15 amino acids. Germline CDR1 and CDR2: LNHDA and SQIVND (reference sequence). The CDR3: CASSTGGAFLDTQYF. In DNA form, the CDR3 reads TGTGCCAGTAGTACCGGGGGGGCATTTTTGGATACGCAGTATTTT.

The chain couples TRBV5-5 to TRBJ2-7; TRBD1 matches 11 bases. Trimming removed 3 bases from V and 7 bases from J; junction bases left unmatched: 6. The CDR3 runs to 14 residues. Germline assignment: CDR1 SGHKS and CDR2 YYEKEE (reference sequence). CDR3 loop: CASSSGQGAYEQYF. In DNA form, the CDR3 reads TGTGCCAGCAGCTCCGGACAGGGGGCATATGAGCAGTACTTC.